A selection of T cell receptor beta chains follows, all from one sample in a study of prognosis after radiotherapy for stage I lung cancer. TCRdb processed the multiplex PCR reads anew with MiXCR; each CDR3 protein has one entry. The table records some 24,000 distinct CDR3 sequences, roughly 34% of them present only once. Sequencing used PBMCs, obtained before or after stereotactic body radiation therapy (not recorded which). These receptors came from a donor older than 45 with non-small cell lung cancer. Both conserved end residues are part of each CDR3. The order of the fields is V gene, J gene, CDR3 protein.

V gene: TRBV15; J gene: TRBJ2-5; CDR3 protein: CATSRDGGKETQYF
V gene: TRBV12-3/TRBV12-4; J gene: TRBJ2-1; CDR3 protein: CASSSGLGINEQFF
V gene: TRBV28; J gene: TRBJ1-2; CDR3 protein: CASISEGRDYGYTF
V gene: TRBV7-8; J gene: TRBJ2-3; CDR3 protein: CASSFPPSGSLATQYF
V gene: TRBV30; J gene: TRBJ1-5; CDR3 protein: CAWDREGNQPQHF
V gene: TRBV18; J gene: TRBJ1-1; CDR3 protein: CASSPQGQNTEAFF
V gene: TRBV27; J gene: TRBJ2-7; CDR3 protein: CASSLIDPTLSYEQYF
V gene: TRBV19; J gene: TRBJ2-7; CDR3 protein: CASSIRASEQYF
V gene: TRBV12-3/TRBV12-4; J gene: TRBJ2-2; CDR3 protein: CASSLSGRPTGELFF
V gene: TRBV24-1; J gene: TRBJ2-3; CDR3 protein: CATSDFLGGTDTQYF
V gene: TRBV15; J gene: TRBJ1-1; CDR3 protein: CATSRDIGGTEAFF
V gene: TRBV18; J gene: TRBJ2-5; CDR3 protein: CASSPSIVQETQYF
V gene: TRBV9; J gene: TRBJ2-1; CDR3 protein: CASSRVSSYNEQFF
V gene: TRBV28; J gene: TRBJ1-2; CDR3 protein: CASSLQPATTYGYTF
V gene: TRBV5-1; J gene: TRBJ2-2; CDR3 protein: CASSLAGGGFAGELFF
V gene: TRBV27; J gene: TRBJ2-3; CDR3 protein: CASSLGGRRDTQYF
V gene: TRBV20-1; J gene: TRBJ2-5; CDR3 protein: CSALGQYQETQYF
V gene: TRBV30; J gene: TRBJ1-2; CDR3 protein: CAWDSGPSNYGYTF
V gene: TRBV18; J gene: TRBJ2-2; CDR3 protein: CASSPRTGGELFF
V gene: TRBV15; J gene: TRBJ2-3; CDR3 protein: CATSRGSGSRTDTQYF
V gene: TRBV6-1; J gene: TRBJ2-5; CDR3 protein: CASREGPQETQYF
V gene: TRBV7-9; J gene: TRBJ2-3; CDR3 protein: CASSRTGLAGDLTSTDTQYF
V gene: TRBV9; J gene: TRBJ2-7; CDR3 protein: CASSVGGLAGSYEQYF
V gene: TRBV20-1; J gene: TRBJ2-3; CDR3 protein: CSATTSLQGNTQYF
V gene: TRBV7-9; J gene: TRBJ2-7; CDR3 protein: CASSARISYEQYF
V gene: TRBV7-2; J gene: TRBJ1-1; CDR3 protein: CASSLLDSLGTEAFF
V gene: TRBV6-4; J gene: TRBJ1-2; CDR3 protein: CAGSDRQDGYGYTF